The 5 T cell receptor beta chains below were found in one sample sequenced in a study of early T cells in non-severe SARS-CoV-2 infection. Via MiXCR, TCRdb re-called the 5' RACE reads, giving one row per CDR3 protein. Of some 35,000 distinct CDR3 sequences detected, under 7% appear once; the ten largest clones hold approximately 24%. Sequencing used whole blood, obtained at baseline. The receptors originated from an adult who was a healthcare worker with PCR-confirmed SARS-CoV-2 infection or an uninfected control (not recorded which).

There are a few counts of this clonotype. This chain joins TRBV18 and TRBJ1-6; 8 bases match TRBD1. The germline CDR1 and CDR2 sequences are KGHSH and LQKENI. The V and J ends lost 4 bases and 10 bases, in that order; junction bases with no gene match: 6. CDR3 length: 14 amino acids. Here the CDR3 DNA reads TGTGCCAGCTCACTCGACAGGGGAGAGTCACCCCTCCACTTT. This gives the protein CASSLDRGESPLHF.

The chain employs TRBV25-1 and TRBJ1-6, with D perhaps TRBD1 (5 bases). Trimming took 2 bases from V and 10 from J, leaving 21 bases between them. The CDR3 spans 17 residues. Germline lookup yields CDR1 MGHDK and CDR2 SYGVNS. The CDR3 coding sequence is TGTGCCAGCAGTGAACCCCCGATGGAGGGGTTTTTCTCACCCCTCCACTTT. Translated, it gives CASSEPPMEGFFSPLHF.

In its sample, this clonotype was seen a few times. The DNA of the CDR3 is TGTGCCATCAGTGGACATCACACAGATACGCAGTATTTT. Translating gives CAISGHHTDTQYF. The V and J genes are TRBV10-3 and TRBJ2-3; no reliable D call. The CDR3 has 13 residues. V was clipped by 4 bases and J by 2 bases, with 7 bases between them. The germline V gene has CDR1 ENHRY and CDR2 SYGVKD.

This clonotype was observed at least ten times. The chain couples TRBV29-1 to TRBJ2-1; 9 bases are a match to TRBD2. Germline CDR1 is SQVTM and CDR2 is ANQGSEA. V shed 3 bases and J 4 bases; nucleotides not matched to a gene: 4. This CDR3 is 14 amino acids long. CDR3 amino acids: CSVDLSGGYNEQFF. The CDR3 region has the DNA TGCAGCGTTGACCTTAGCGGGGGTTACAATGAGCAGTTCTTC.

The chain links TRBV4-2 to TRBJ1-2; D is possibly TRBD1 (6 bases). V was pared by 0 bases and J by 6 bases, with 14 bases between. Germline V lookup: CDR1 LGHNA, CDR2 YNFKEQ. The CDR3 has 15 residues. The CDR3 nucleotides read TGTGCCAGCAGCCAAGACGGGCAGGGGCGCAATGGCTACACCTTC. Protein product: CASSQDGQGRNGYTF.